The 21 T cell receptor beta chains below were found in one sample sequenced in a study of blood T cells in healthy people across ages. Next came a second PCR, run for roughly 7 to 12 cycles, which used a sample-barcoded 5' primer along with a J-beta primer mix. One entry per CDR3 protein results from TCRdb running MiXCR on the 5' RACE reads. The sample records hundreds of thousands of distinct CDR3 sequences, around 21% being singletons. The sequenced material came from blood. The receptors come from an older man in good health.

In this sample, this clonotype turned up many times. The CDR3 loop is CASTLTSGSGYEQYF. DNA for the CDR3: TGTGCCAGCACCTTGACTAGCGGGAGCGGGTACGAGCAGTACTTC. The chain recombines TRBV2 with TRBJ2-7, with 12 bases aligning to TRBD2. This CDR3 has 15 residues. Germline values: CDR1 SNHLY, CDR2 FYNNEI. V was pared by 7 bases and J by 4 bases, with 8 bases of the junction left unmatched.

This chain uses TRBV20-1 with TRBJ2-5; TRBD2 matches 7 bases. The end of the DNA fits TRBJ2-1 better, so the J call may be wrong. This CDR3 comprises 15 residues. The V gene's germline CDR1 is DFQATT and CDR2 SNEGSKA (reference sequence). The CDR3 protein is CSAREGAGTYNEQFF. The DNA of the CDR3 is TGCAGTGCTAGAGAGGGAGCGGGAACCTACAATGAGCAGTTCTTC.

The J gene is TRBJ2-7, the V gene TRBV5-1; 11 nucleotides line up with TRBD2. This CDR3 is built from 20 residues. V gave up 4 bases and J gave up 2 bases; unmatched junction bases: 20. In germline, CDR1 is SGHRS, CDR2 YFSETQ. The CDR3 DNA reads as TGCGCCAGCAGCACCGGACAGGGCGGTCTTCTAGCGGGAGGTGCCTACGAGCAGTACTTC. It translates to CASSTGQGGLLAGGAYEQYF.

A few counts support this clonotype. Lacking the conserved final phenylalanine or tryptophan, this CDR3 likely reflects a read error. The genes are TRBV5-1 and TRBJ1-1; D remains unclear. Germline CDR1 and CDR2: SGHRS and YFSETQ. The length of the CDR3 is 13 residues. Trimming removed 1 base from V and 1 base from J, with 5 bases in between. The CDR3 sequence is CASSLTRNTEAFS. CDR3 coding DNA: TGCGCCAGCAGCTTGACGCGGAACACTGAAGCTTTCTCT.

This clonotype was detected only a few times. This chain links TRBV7-8 with TRBJ2-7; D remains ambiguous. The CDR3 has 14 residues. The germline CDR1 and CDR2 sequences are SGHVS and FQNEAQ. V dropped 6 bases and J dropped 0 bases, with 12 bases sitting between them. The CDR3 DNA reads as TGTGCCAGCAGTCAACGTGACTTCTCCTACGAGCAGTACTTC. This sequence encodes CASSQRDFSYEQYF.

This clonotype has a handful of counts. The chain joins TRBV4-1 to TRBJ2-7, with D unresolved. This CDR3 has 10 amino acids. Trimming stripped 9 bases from V and 6 bases from J, with 9 bases between. Germline-derived CDR1 and CDR2 are MGHRA and YSYEKL. The CDR3 reads CARIAPEQYF. The DNA for the CDR3 is TGCGCCAGGATTGCACCCGAGCAGTACTTC.

The V gene is TRBV4-1, the J gene TRBJ2-5; D could derive from TRBD1 or TRBD2 (6 bases each). The J call may be faulty, since TRBJ2-7 better matches the DNA end. Germline loops: CDR1 MGHRA, CDR2 YSYEKL. The length of the CDR3 is 15 residues. CDR3 in DNA: TGCGCCAGCAGCCAAGAGGTCGGGGGCCGCTACGAGCAGTACTTC. Its protein is CASSQEVGGRYEQYF.

This chain joins TRBV5-1 and TRBJ2-3; 9 positions match TRBD2. V was pared by 4 bases and J by 2 bases, with 11 bases of the junction left unmatched. The V gene's germline CDR1 is SGHRS and CDR2 YFSETQ. CDR3 length: 17 amino acids. CDR3 nucleotides: TGCGCCAGCAGCAGTCGGACTAGCGCCGCCTACACAGATACGCAGTATTTT. Residues: CASSSRTSAAYTDTQYF.

This clonotype was counted a few times. The chain links TRBV13 to TRBJ2-5, with TRBD2 identical over 10 bases. The J call could be wrong; TRBJ2-7 is a better fit for the DNA end. The germline CDR1 and CDR2 sequences are PRHDT and FYEKMQ (reference sequence). The CDR3 runs 16 residues. CDR3 sequence (DNA): TGTGCCAGCAGCGGCGGACGACTAGCGGGCACCTACGAGCAGTACTTC. It translates to CASSGGRLAGTYEQYF.

V usage is TRBV7-9 and J usage is TRBJ2-1, with 10 nucleotides matching TRBD1. The germline gives CDR1 SEHNR, CDR2 FQNEAQ (reference sequence). The V and J ends lost 5 bases and 8 bases, in that order; junction bases with no gene match: 9. This CDR3 is 15 amino acids long. CDR3 DNA: TGTGCCAGCAGCCCCCCCGGACAGGGGGGCCATGAGCAGTTCTTC. Its translation is CASSPPGQGGHEQFF.

The rearrangement links TRBV29-1 to TRBJ2-6; D is unclear. Germline-derived CDR1 and CDR2 are SQVTM and ANQGSEA. The CDR3 has 13 amino acids. Trimming cost V 7 bases and J 0 bases, with 7 bases left between them. This CDR3 is CSAKSSGANVLTF. The CDR3, as DNA: TGCAGCGCAAAGAGCTCTGGGGCCAACGTCCTGACTTTC.

This clonotype was observed a handful of times. The CDR3 sequence: CSVGDEAFF. DNA for the CDR3: TGCAGCGTTGGGGATGAAGCTTTCTTT. This sequence joins TRBV29-1 and TRBJ1-1; D not resolved. CDR1 SQVTM and CDR2 ANQGSEA come from the germline V gene. This CDR3 has 9 residues. V shed 4 bases and J shed 7 bases, with 4 bases lying between them.

This clonotype was counted between two and nine times. This chain links TRBV25-1 with TRBJ2-5; D is perhaps TRBD1 or TRBD2 (6 bases each). Trimming cost V 3 bases and J 5 bases, with 13 bases left between them. The CDR3 is made up of 14 amino acids. Germline V lookup: CDR1 MGHDK, CDR2 SYGVNS. CDR3 region: CASSEVGGAETQYF. DNA for the CDR3: TGTGCCAGCAGTGAGGTCGGGGGCGCGGAGACCCAGTACTTC.

This clonotype turned up a few times. V and J are TRBV29-1 and TRBJ2-1, with TRBD2 matching 9 bases. Trimming cost V 6 bases and J 4 bases; bases outside gene matches: 16. Germline CDR1 and CDR2: SQVTM and ANQGSEA. The CDR3 has 17 residues. This chain's CDR3 is CSVESKSETSGYNEQFF. The DNA for the CDR3 is TGCAGCGTCGAATCCAAATCCGAGACTAGCGGTTACAATGAGCAGTTCTTC.

The chain links TRBV27 to TRBJ2-7; D is possibly TRBD2 (7 bases). The length of the CDR3 is 14 residues. Trimming took 6 bases from V and 1 from J, leaving 13 bases between them. Per the germline V gene, CDR1 is MNHEY and CDR2 is SMNVEV (reference sequence). The CDR3 region has the DNA TGTGCCAGCAGGGGGGGGCAGGGATCCTACGAGCAGTACTTC. This translates into CASRGGQGSYEQYF.

The genes are TRBV24-1 and TRBJ1-5; D may be TRBD1 (5 bases). The V and J ends lost 4 bases and 1 base respectively, with 16 bases between them. Germline V lookup: CDR1 KGHDR, CDR2 SFDVKD. The CDR3 consists of 17 residues. CDR3: CATSDAGRGESNQPQHF. The CDR3, as DNA: TGTGCCACCAGTGACGCGGGACGGGGAGAGAGCAATCAGCCCCAGCATTTT.

The V gene is TRBV29-1, the J gene TRBJ1-1, with 7 nucleotides matching TRBD1. V shed 0 bases, J shed 3 bases, and the junction held 7 bases outside the gene matches. The CDR3 sequence is 15 residues long. Germline CDR1 SQVTM, CDR2 ANQGSEA. The CDR3 region is CSVEDKTGPYTEAFF. The CDR3, as DNA: TGCAGCGTTGAAGATAAGACAGGGCCGTACACTGAAGCTTTCTTT.

The chain has TRBV5-1 and TRBJ2-7; the D gene is possibly TRBD2 (6 bases). V was trimmed by 0 bases and J by 6 bases, leaving 13 bases between them. This CDR3 region has 14 residues. Germline V gene lookup returns CDR1 SGHRS and CDR2 YFSETQ. In DNA form, the CDR3 reads TGCGCCAGCAGCTTGGGAGCGGGCGGAACCGAGCAGTACTTC. It encodes CASSLGAGGTEQYF.

This clonotype was detected ten times or more. V gene TRBV12-5 combines with J gene TRBJ1-4; D remains unclear. Trimming cost V 2 bases and J 5 bases, with 12 bases left between them. Germline CDR1 LGHNT, CDR2 FRNRAP. The CDR3 is 15 residues long. In nucleotides, the CDR3 is TGTGCTAGTGGTTTGTCACTCGGCAGCAATGAAAAACTGTTTTTT. Translated: CASGLSLGSNEKLFF. Full variable domain (missing parts from reference TRBV12-5 and TRBJ1-4): DARVTQTPRHKVTEMGQEVTMRCQPILGHNTVFWYRQTMMQGLELLAYFRNRAPLDDSGMPKDRFSAEMPDATLATLKIQPSEPRDSAVYFCASGLSLGSNEKLFFGSGTQLSVL.

This clonotype was counted at least ten times. V and J are TRBV2 and TRBJ2-1, with TRBD2 identical over 9 bases. Germline CDR1 reads SNHLY; CDR2 reads FYNNEI. This CDR3 has 16 residues. With V trimmed by 5 bases and J by 1 base, 6 bases remained unmatched. The CDR3 DNA is TGTGCCAGCAGTTTCAAAACTAGCGGGTCCTACAATGAGCAGTTCTTC. The encoded protein is CASSFKTSGSYNEQFF.

This chain links TRBV7-2 with TRBJ2-7, with 7 bases lining up with TRBD1. Trimming cost V 4 bases and J 9 bases; bases outside gene matches: 6. Germline values: CDR1 SGHTA, CDR2 FQGNSA. This CDR3 is 12 amino acids long. The CDR3 nucleotides read TGTGCCAGCAGCTCAGACGCAGGGGGGCAGTACTTC. Residues: CASSSDAGGQYF.